This T cell receptor (beta chain) was sequenced during a study of blood T cell repertoires in COVID-19. Trimming took off 0 bases at V and 4 bases at J, with 16 bases between the two ends. The CDR3 consists of 17 residues. Germline values: CDR1 LNHDA, CDR2 SQIVND (reference sequence). Here immunoSEQ multiplex PCR was the method, and the copy in TCRdb shows in-frame clones only, minus some. The data show over 100,000 clones, 70% to 80% seen once. The chain carries TRBV19 and TRBJ1-5; maybe TRBD1 (5 bases). The sequenced material came from peripheral blood. This clonotype was sampled from a woman over 75 with acute or convalescent COVID-19. The CDR3 DNA reads as TGTGCCAGTAGTATAGACTGGACAATCTGGAATAATCAGCCCCAGCATTTT. It specifies CASSIDWTIWNNQPQHF. The whole variable domain, remainder taken from reference TRBV19 and TRBJ1-5, is DGGITQSPKYLFRKEGQNVTLSCEQNLNHDAMYWYRQDPGQGLRLIYYSQIVNDFQKGDIAEGYSVSREKKESFPLTVTSAQKNPTAFYLCASSIDWTIWNNQPQHFGDGTRLSIL.